This T cell receptor (beta chain) was profiled in a study of shared clonotypes between healthy human individuals. Measured with immunoSEQ multiplex PCR; TCRdb has only the in-frame clones, and not every one. The sample carries some 650,000 clones, roughly 97% recorded once. Sequences were obtained from naive CD4+ T cells sorted from blood. The subset denotes: CD45RA+ positively selected. The sequence came from a woman in her 30s in good health.

The DNA of the CDR3 is TGTGCCAGTAGTCCCCGAATGGGAGCCTACCCCCAGCGAAATGGTCAGCCCCAGCATTTT. Its translation is CASSPRMGAYPQRNGQPQHF. The chain carries TRBV19 and TRBJ1-5; D ambiguous. From germline, CDR1 is LNHDA and CDR2 SQIVND (reference sequence). V shed 5 bases and J shed 6 bases, with 32 bases lying between them. The CDR3 is made up of 20 amino acids. The full variable domain, rest sourced from reference TRBV19 and TRBJ1-5, is DGGITQSPKYLFRKEGQNVTLSCEQNLNHDAMYWYRQDPGQGLRLIYYSQIVNDFQKGDIAEGYSVSREKKESFPLTVTSAQKNPTAFYLCASSPRMGAYPQRNGQPQHFGDGTRLSIL.